Described below is a single TCR beta chain sequence and its context. What antigen it recognizes has not been identified. Qualities for individual bases were not recorded, and no much larger clone is one base off. The sample originates from a study of human T cells and chemical hapten exposure (dated by TCRdb to about 2021). Study-wide context: For sensitization, 2% DPC in acetone was applied to a 2 cm by 2 cm area of upper inner arm skin. Patients additionally received weekly therapeutic DPC doses to the scalp throughout the roughly 24-week study period. Patch tests used Finn chambers with 0.01% DPC on the upper back, scored after 6 days by International Contact Dermatitis Research Group standards. The patient cohort, mostly female, included alopecia areata with under or over 50% scalp involvement, alopecia totalis and alopecia universalis. Libraries were pooled for sequencing, and per-sample TCR yields varied mainly because of small differences in library volumes within the pool. The study tracked peripheral blood TCR repertoire changes in vivo during primary and secondary sensitization to the hapten diphenylcyclopropenone (DPC) in alopecia patients. Blood samples were taken from patients before sensitization (week 0) and at 2, 6 and about 24 weeks after DPC sensitization. Blood for TCR sequencing was provided by twenty-nine alopecia patients at one to four time points (pre-sensitization, 2, 6 and 24 weeks).

Libraries were constructed by RACE. Sequencing was performed on a NextSeq 500. During library preparation, unique molecular identifiers were attached to individual cDNA molecules so that TCRs could be counted quantitatively and reproducibly. From each blood RNA sample, both TCR alpha and TCR beta chains were sequenced. Concerning the study's data processing: The median number of TCRs per sample was roughly 98,000, ranging from about 20,000 to 750,000. The Decombinator software suite was used to annotate the V, J and CDR3 of the TCR reads. For PS versus PT1 abundance plots, all samples were subsampled to the same number of TCRs (28,000). TCRs were defined as expanded if absent before sensitization and observed at least eight times at the 2-week time point. The public reads were quality trimmed at Q25 with fastp and then assembled into clones with MiXCR by TCRdb, keeping productive beta chains. Each CDR3 protein gets just one entry, which takes the most common genes and DNA from the rows behind it. The V and J calls shown here were made by TCRdb, not taken from the authors' results. The table for this sample lists some 120,000 distinct CDR3 sequences; around 10% of them were counted only once. Approximately 1.4% of the sample rests with the top ten.

The CDR3 measures 13 amino acids from cysteine to phenylalanine. Only the CDR3 part of the read is kept: 39 bases, read in frame from the first base. The germline ends are 10 bases apart after V is trimmed by 2 bases and J by 6 bases. Reading the germline V gene gives CDR1 MNHEY and CDR2 SVGAGI. The sample's time point, from its label and the paper: patch test 1, 2 weeks after DPC sensitization. What this sample's treatment or condition label stands for: therapeutic diphenylcyclopropenone sensitization with weekly scalp DPC. At each patch-test visit, blood was drawn before the patch test was applied. Patients were eligible if aged 18 to 70, diagnosed with alopecia and judged suitable for DPC therapy, and pregnant patients were excluded. Total RNA was isolated from unfractionated whole blood collected in Tempus Blood RNA tubes. Findings and caveats that apply to the study as a whole: Significantly more large CDR3 similarity clusters were formed by expanded TCRs than by pre-sensitization or healthy control sets, consistent with antigen-driven responses. Because all patients had alopecia, a presumed autoimmune disease, the immune response of the patients might differ from that of healthy individuals. The number of TCRs above 1 in 1000 frequency did not change with DPC sensitization; there was no evidence of global repertoire structure alterations. Repeated subsampling changed both the strength of the expansion versus patch-test correlation and the threshold at which the correlation became significant. A positive correlation was found between the number of PT1 expanded TCRs and patch test score, with significance reached at thresholds 8, 16 and 32 but not 4.

The rearrangement combines TRBV6-5 with TRBJ1-1; matching of 6 bases hints at TRBD1 as the D gene. Sequenced here: whole blood, sampled in connection with sensitization to the hapten diphenylcyclopropenone (DPC). The clonotype was recovered from a woman aged 50 to 60 with alopecia areata. Some clones in this sample may be carry-over from other donors' samples. The CDR3 is CASSYRGGAEAFF. The DNA reads TGTGCCAGCAGTTACAGGGGGGGGGCTGAAGCTTTCTTT.